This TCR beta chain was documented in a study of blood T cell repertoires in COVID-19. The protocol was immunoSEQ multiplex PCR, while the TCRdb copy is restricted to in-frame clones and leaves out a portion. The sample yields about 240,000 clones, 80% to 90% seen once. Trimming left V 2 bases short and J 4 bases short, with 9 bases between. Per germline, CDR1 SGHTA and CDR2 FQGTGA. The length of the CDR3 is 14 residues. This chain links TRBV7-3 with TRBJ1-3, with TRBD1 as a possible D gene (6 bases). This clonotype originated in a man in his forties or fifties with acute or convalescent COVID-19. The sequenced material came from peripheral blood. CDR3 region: CASSLAGAGNTIYF. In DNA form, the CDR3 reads TGTGCCAGCAGCTTAGCGGGGGCCGGAAACACCATATATTTT.